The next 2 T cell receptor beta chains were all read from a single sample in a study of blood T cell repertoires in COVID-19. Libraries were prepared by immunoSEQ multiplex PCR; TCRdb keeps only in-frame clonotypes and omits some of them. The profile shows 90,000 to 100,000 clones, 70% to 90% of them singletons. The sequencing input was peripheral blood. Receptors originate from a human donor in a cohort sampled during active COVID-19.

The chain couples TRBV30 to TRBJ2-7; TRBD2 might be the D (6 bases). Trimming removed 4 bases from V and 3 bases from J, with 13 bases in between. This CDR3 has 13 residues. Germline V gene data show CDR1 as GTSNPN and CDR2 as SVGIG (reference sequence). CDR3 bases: TGTGCCTGGAATTTAGGACTATACTACGAGCAGTACTTC. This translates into CAWNLGLYYEQYF.

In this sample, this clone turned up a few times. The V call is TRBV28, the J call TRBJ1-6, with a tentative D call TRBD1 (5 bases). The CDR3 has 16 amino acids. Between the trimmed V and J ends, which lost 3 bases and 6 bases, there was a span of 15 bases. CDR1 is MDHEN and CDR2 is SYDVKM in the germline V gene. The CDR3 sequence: CASSLVGASSNSPLHF. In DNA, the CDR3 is TGTGCCAGCAGTTTGGTAGGGGCGAGTAGTAATTCACCCCTCCACTTT.